The clone carrying this TCR beta chain was seen a few times. The data were obtained in a study of blood T cell repertoires in COVID-19. Looking at the study overall: Samples of COVID-19 (acute and convalescent) were obtained from the United States, Italy and Spain.

The ends were cut back, 6 bases at V and 1 base at J, with 10 bases in the middle. The length of the CDR3 is 13 residues. The germline V gene has CDR1 SQVTM and CDR2 ANQGSEA. TCRdb's copy holds only in-frame clones and misses some; the assay was immunoSEQ multiplex PCR. Among over 150,000 clones, 87% were seen once, and the ten largest hold 10%. This chain links TRBV29-1 with TRBJ2-1, with D tentatively TRBD2 (5 bases). Input material: peripheral blood. The source of this sequence is a woman between 65 and 79 years old with COVID-19, enrolled during active disease. The CDR3 reads CSVRDKSYNEQFF. In DNA, the CDR3 is TGCAGCGTCCGGGATAAGTCCTACAATGAGCAGTTCTTC.